This T cell receptor beta chain was identified in a study of blood T cell repertoires in COVID-19. Adults between about 18 and 89 years of age took part from 24 US areas. Up to 2 weeks before entering the study, exposed participants had met a COVID-19 case. In the authors' methods: Amplified reference gene primers provided the basis for estimating nucleated cell counts. The data were produced by immunoSEQ multiplex PCR, yet TCRdb's version contains in-frame clones alone and is incomplete. That table is the source of V, J and clone size, and D and trimming were worked out from the DNA. Found here are fewer than 400,000 clones, approximately 90% of them singletons; the top ten hold less than 4%. The CDR3 runs 15 residues. CDR1 LGHNA and CDR2 YNFKEQ come from the germline V gene. V was pared by 0 bases and J by 3 bases, with 8 bases between.

The sample comprised PBMCs or T cells enriched from blood (not recorded which). V gene TRBV4-2 combines with J gene TRBJ2-2, with a tentative D call TRBD2 (5 bases). This sequence was found in a woman in her 30s who had been exposed to COVID-19. As DNA, the CDR3 is TGTGCCAGCAGCCAAGATTTGAGGGACACCGGGGAGCTGTTTTTT. Translation: CASSQDLRDTGELFF.